What follows is one T cell receptor (beta chain) and its context. The data belong to a study of CD8+CD57+ T cells in acquired aplastic anemia. Overall study: Yields of DNA that came from sorted CD4+ and CD8+ cells averaged approximately 3.2 ug.

V lost 11 bases and J lost 2, with 18 bases in between. Germline CDR1 KGHDR, CDR2 SFDVKD. The CDR3 covers 14 residues. Using genomic DNA as the template, TCR beta VDJ and CDR3 profiling was carried out. TCRdb re-called the reads with MiXCR, one entry per CDR3 protein. The sample has tens of thousands of distinct CDR3 sequences, about 70% seen once. The sequenced patients had an expansion of CD8+CD57+ cells seen by flow cytometry. This sequence originates from a human donor with aplastic anemia. The source material was sorted CD4+, CD8+, or CD8+CD57+ T cells (not recorded which) from PBMCs. V and J are TRBV24-1 and TRBJ2-7; weak D call: TRBD2 (5 bases). CDR3 in DNA: TGTGCCAGCAGCCCCGTGTGGGGAGCCTACGAGCAGTACTTC. Its protein product is CASSPVWGAYEQYF.